Listed below are T cell receptor beta chains from one sample, sequenced in a study of cytomegalovirus exposure and HLA in healthy donors. Profiled with immunoSEQ multiplex PCR; TCRdb holds only in-frame clones, not every one. The sample has roughly 150,000 clones; 65% to 75% are singletons. Sequenced material: PBMCs. These receptors came from a man in his fifties or sixties in good health and CMV-seronegative. Both conserved end residues are part of each CDR3. The D gene is left open where the match is weak. Clone size is shown for a subset of rows, as once, few, many or a class of expanded clone.

>TRBV5-1|few|TRBD2|16|TRBJ2-3
TGCGCCAGCAGCTTTATCATTAGCGGGAGCCAAGATACGCAGTATTTT
CASSFIISGSQDTQYF
>TRBV7-2|NA|TRBD1|14|TRBJ1-1
TGTGCCAGCAGCTTAGGGGGACAGGGTTTGGAAGCTTTCTTT
CASSLGGQGLEAFF
>TRBV6-1|NA|NA|13|TRBJ1-2
TGTGCCAGCACCAAGGAGGGGAATTGGCGCTACACCTTC
CASTKEGNWRYTF
>TRBV5-1|NA|NA|13|TRBJ2-7
TGCGCCAGCAGCTTGGTTTTGAGTGGCGAGCAGTACTTC
CASSLVLSGEQYF
>TRBV5-1|NA|NA|14|TRBJ1-1
TGCGCCAGCAGCTCCGGAGGGTTAGACACTGAAGCTTTCTTT
CASSSGGLDTEAFF
>TRBV30|NA|TRBD2|18|TRBJ2-7
TGTGCCTGGAGTATCCGAGGTAGCGGGAGCGTTTTGACCTACGAGCAGTACTTC
CAWSIRGSGSVLTYEQYF
>TRBV30|few|TRBD1|13|TRBJ1-2
TGTGCCTGGCAAGACAGGGAGTATGATGGCTACACCTTC
CAWQDREYDGYTF
>TRBV5-1|NA|NA|13|TRBJ1-3
TGCGCCAGCAGCTTGGGACAGGGAAACACCATATATTTT
CASSLGQGNTIYF
>TRBV5-1|NA|NA|13|TRBJ2-5
TGCGCCAGCAGCCCAGGGACTGAAGAGACCCAGTACTTC
CASSPGTEETQYF
>TRBV5-6|few|NA|14|TRBJ2-1
TGTGCCAGCAGCTTGGCCCGTCCCTACAATGAGCAGTTCTTC
CASSLARPYNEQFF
>TRBV2|NA|TRBD1|14|TRBJ1-4
TGTGCCAGCAGTCCCGGGACAGGGTGGGAAAAACTGTTTTTT
CASSPGTGWEKLFF
>TRBV7-3|NA|TRBD2|18|TRBJ2-7
TGTGCCAGCAGCCTCCTCTCCCCGGGGACTAGCGGAGGCTACGAGCAGTACTTC
CASSLLSPGTSGGYEQYF
>TRBV14|NA|NA|16|TRBJ2-7
TGTGCCAGCAGCCAAGAGAGGGCAAGAATCTCCTACGAGCAGTACTTC
CASSQERARISYEQYF
>TRBV5-1|NA|NA|14|TRBJ1-5
TGCGCCCGCAGCTTGGAAGGGGGCAATCAGCCCCAGCATTTT
CARSLEGGNQPQHF
>TRBV6-4|few|TRBD1|17|TRBJ2-2
TGTGCCAGCAGTGCCTCCCCGACAGGGCCGAACACCGGGGAGCTGTTTTTT
CASSASPTGPNTGELFF
>TRBV19|NA|NA|15|TRBJ2-1
TGTGCCAGTAGTATAGTCGGCGGGATCTACAATGAGCAGTTCTTC
CASSIVGGIYNEQFF
>TRBV18|NA|TRBD1|16|TRBJ1-5
TGTGCCAGCTCAGCTAACACAGGGGGCGCGGACCAGCCCCAGCATTTT
CASSANTGGADQPQHF
>TRBV5-1|few|TRBD2|16|TRBJ2-7
TGCGCCAGCAGCTTGAGGGAGGGAGGACCTTCGGGAGAGCAGTACTTC
CASSLREGGPSGEQYF
>TRBV5-4|NA|TRBD2|15|TRBJ2-5
TGTGCCAGCAGTCGGGGACTAGCGGGGCAAGAGACCCAGTACTTC
CASSRGLAGQETQYF